What follows is one T cell receptor (beta chain) and its context. This entry belongs to a study of shared clonotypes between healthy human individuals. Study-wide background: Donors had three CD4 naive, three CD4 memory, two CD8 naive and one CD8 memory plate apiece.

Several immunoSEQ plates received, in even portions, the genomic DNA of each subset. The table came from immunoSEQ multiplex PCR; TCRdb's copy has only in-frame clones and leaves some out. The profile shows some 630,000 clones, approximately 96% of them singletons. Looked up from germline, CDR1 is MDHEN and CDR2 is SYDVKM. The CDR3 spans 12 residues. The germline V and J ends were trimmed by 5 bases and 6 bases, with 10 bases remaining between them. CD45RO negativity and positive selection for CCR7 defined naive CD8 cells, a population that excluded terminally differentiated effector memory CD45RA+ cells.

The sample taken for sequencing was naive CD8+ T cells sorted from blood. This chain links TRBV28 with TRBJ1-1; D possibly corresponds to TRBD1 (5 bases). This clonotype was obtained from a woman aged 25 to 39 in good health. The CDR3 reads CASSTRQPEAFF. In DNA, the CDR3 is TGTGCCAGCAGTACACGACAGCCTGAAGCTTTCTTT.